The 28 T cell receptor beta chains listed next were all sequenced from one sample in a study of beta chain features in type 1 diabetes. Study findings and constraints: In every one of the four CD4+ subsets, TCRB CDR3s were moderately but significantly shorter in Type 1 diabetes patients.

The sequenced template was cDNA made from the entire isolated RNA. Repertoires were generated with immunoSEQ multiplex PCR, while TCRdb's copy carries only in-frame clones and drops some. The sample includes around 710,000 clones, around 12% seen only once; the top ten take more than 0.09%. Their antigens are not known. The sequenced material came from naive CD4+ T cells from blood. These receptors originate from a man aged 30 to 39 with type 1 diabetes.

This clone was found a few times. The CDR3 nucleotides read TGTGCCAGCAGCGTAGGGGACAGGGGGCGACCTGGAAAAGAGACCCAGTACTTC. Encoded protein: CASSVGDRGRPGKETQYF. The chain combines TRBV9 with TRBJ2-5; 12 bases align to TRBD1. CDR3 size: 18 residues. Germline V lookup: CDR1 SGDLS, CDR2 YYNGEE. V lost 0 bases, J lost 3 bases, and 9 bases stayed unmatched.

The gene calls are TRBV27 and TRBJ1-2; tentative D call: TRBD1 (5 bases). CDR1 and CDR2 (germline): MNHEY, SMNVEV (reference sequence). The V gene lost 2 bases and the J gene lost 8 bases, with 15 bases spanning the gap. The CDR3 runs to 14 residues. In DNA, the CDR3 is TGTGCCAGCAGTTTAAGAGTCAGGGTGGGCGGCTACACCTTC. This gives the protein CASSLRVRVGGYTF.

This chain uses TRBV7-9 with TRBJ2-1, with 10 bases lining up with TRBD1. J was trimmed by 8 bases and V by 5 bases; bases with no gene match: 9. Germline CDR1 reads SEHNR; CDR2 reads FQNEAQ (reference sequence). The CDR3 is 15 residues long. The CDR3 spells CASSKGQGGSDEQFF. In DNA, the CDR3 is TGTGCCAGCAGCAAAGGACAGGGGGGATCGGATGAGCAGTTCTTC.

The gene calls are TRBV4-3 and TRBJ2-3; 9 positions agree with TRBD2. Losses at the gene ends were 1 base for V and 6 bases for J; bases not matched to a gene: 8. CDR1 is LGHNA, CDR2 YSLEER, per germline. This CDR3 has 16 residues. The CDR3 sequence: CASSQVFASGADTQYF. The CDR3 region has the DNA TGCGCCAGCAGCCAAGTTTTTGCTAGCGGGGCGGATACGCAGTATTTT.

This clone was seen a few times. The rearrangement links TRBV10-3 to TRBJ2-3, with TRBD1 identical over 12 bases. The CDR3 is 15 amino acids. Per germline, CDR1 ENHRY and CDR2 SYGVKD. V trimming: 6 bases; J trimming: 3 bases; junction bases outside the gene matches: 4. CDR3 nucleotide sequence: TGTGCCATCAGGCAGGGACAGGGGGCGACAGATACGCAGTATTTT. This translates into CAIRQGQGATDTQYF.

This clone has a handful of counts. The rearrangement uses TRBV2 and TRBJ2-7; TRBD1 agrees at 9 bases. This CDR3 contains 13 residues. V gave up 8 bases and J gave up 4 bases; unmatched junction bases: 6. Germline V lookup: CDR1 SNHLY, CDR2 FYNNEI. CDR3 loop: CASHRQGGYEQYF. The CDR3 DNA follows: TGTGCCAGCCACCGACAGGGGGGTTACGAGCAGTACTTC.

This clone was seen a handful of times. The chain uses TRBV9 and TRBJ1-5, with D unclear. CDR3 length: 15 amino acids. Germline CDR1 and CDR2: SGDLS and YYNGEE. The V and J ends lost 5 bases and 0 bases respectively, with 12 bases between them. The CDR3 is CASSESSYSNQPQHF. DNA of the CDR3: TGTGCCAGCAGTGAATCGAGTTATAGCAATCAGCCCCAGCATTTT.

The chain uses TRBV9 and TRBJ1-2; D uncertain. This CDR3 is 12 amino acids long. Germline V CDR1 and CDR2: SGDLS, YYNGEE. V was trimmed by 3 bases and J by 8 bases, leaving 11 bases between them. CDR3 bases: TGTGCCAGCAGCGCTCTAGGGAGAGGCTACACCTTC. Translation gives CASSALGRGYTF.

This clone has only a few counts. J is TRBJ1-4 and V is TRBV4-3, with 9 positions matching TRBD1. V was pared by 1 base and J by 5 bases, with 2 bases of the junction left unmatched. The CDR3 runs 15 residues. Per the germline V gene, CDR1 is LGHNA and CDR2 is YSLEER. Here the CDR3 DNA reads TGCGCCAGCAGCCAAGGGGACAGGGTAAATGAAAAACTGTTTTTT. Translation gives CASSQGDRVNEKLFF.

A few counts support this clone. V is TRBV10-3 and J is TRBJ2-7; D possibly corresponds to TRBD1 (6 bases). The CDR3 is made up of 16 amino acids. Trimming shortened V by 5 bases and J by 4 bases, and 21 bases separated the two germline ends. Germline V gene sequence: CDR1 ENHRY, CDR2 SYGVKD. In DNA form, the CDR3 reads TGTGCCATCAGTTTAACTCAGGACAGAATGGGATACGAGCAGTACTTC. Its translation is CAISLTQDRMGYEQYF.

The J gene is TRBJ1-1, the V gene TRBV20-1; D gene unclear. Germline V gives CDR1 DFQATT, CDR2 SNEGSKA (reference sequence). This CDR3 spans 8 amino acids. The CDR3: CRPRGAFF. The CDR3 DNA reads TGCAGGCCTCGCGGGGCTTTCTTT.

The rearrangement joins TRBV7-2 to TRBJ2-5; weak D call: TRBD1 (6 bases). The CDR3 has 14 amino acids. Germline V gene data show CDR1 as SGHTA and CDR2 as FQGNSA. Trimming pared 6 bases from V and 1 base from J, leaving 12 bases between. The DNA for the CDR3 is TGTGCCAGCAGTTTACAGGGTCCCCAAGAGACCCAGTACTTC. Protein sequence: CASSLQGPQETQYF.

This clone was seen a few times. The rearrangement joins TRBV7-2 to TRBJ1-6; D uncertain. CDR1 SGHTA and CDR2 FQGNSA come from the germline V gene. The CDR3 length is 12 residues. V was trimmed by 1 base and J by 9 bases, leaving 4 bases between them. The CDR3 loop is CASSLVFSPLHF. Here the CDR3 DNA reads TGTGCCAGCAGCTTAGTATTTTCACCCCTCCACTTT.

Comments on this clone: Other nucleotide sequences in the sample specify the same CDR3. The chain has TRBV6-5 and TRBJ1-2; a possible D gene is TRBD1 (6 bases). Trimming took 0 bases from V and 2 from J, leaving 7 bases between them. In germline, CDR1 is MNHEY, CDR2 SVGAGI. This CDR3 comprises 14 residues. In nucleotides, the CDR3 is TGTGCCAGCAGTTACTCGGACAGAAACTATGGCTACACCTTC. This encodes CASSYSDRNYGYTF.

This clone was found a few times. The junction departs from the called germline gene at one end, perhaps through a read error. This chain connects TRBV7-7 to TRBJ2-1, with 7 bases fitting TRBD2. The germline gives CDR1 SSHAT, CDR2 FNYEAQ (reference sequence). The CDR3 is made up of 15 amino acids. This CDR3 reads CASSADGGSYNEQFF. Written as DNA, the CDR3 is TGTGCTAGCAGCGCCGACGGGGGGTCCTACAATGAGCAGTTCTTC. Full variable domain (remainder filled in from reference TRBV7-7 and TRBJ2-1): GAGVSQSPRYKVTKRGQDVTLRCDPISSHATLYWYQQALGQGPEFLTYFNYEAQPDKSGLPSDRFSAERPEGSISTLTIQRTEQRDSAMYRCASSADGGSYNEQFFGPGTRLTVL.

The chain links TRBV5-6 to TRBJ1-5; TRBD1 might be the D (5 bases). Trimming shortened V by 4 bases and J by 3 bases, and 14 bases separated the two germline ends. Germline V gene lookup returns CDR1 SGHDT and CDR2 YYEEEE. CDR3 size: 15 residues. CDR3 sequence reads: CASSPSGGYNQPQHF. The CDR3 coding sequence is TGTGCCAGCAGCCCGTCGGGGGGGTACAATCAGCCCCAGCATTTT.

The chain links TRBV29-1 to TRBJ1-1, with D unresolved. In germline, CDR1 is SQVTM, CDR2 ANQGSEA. This CDR3 contains 13 residues. V lost 6 bases, J lost 1 base, and 12 bases lay in between. This CDR3 reads CSVSPDTNTEAFF. CDR3 nucleotide sequence: TGCAGCGTAAGCCCGGATACGAACACTGAAGCTTTCTTT. The full variable domain, completed using reference TRBV29-1 and TRBJ1-1, is SAVISQKPSRDICQRGTSLTIQCQVDSQVTMMFWYRQQPGQSLTLIATANQGSEATYESGFVIDKFPISRPNLTFSTLTVSNMSPEDSSIYLCSVSPDTNTEAFFGQGTRLTVV.

The DNA of the CDR3 is TGTGCCTGGTTTCAGACAGGGTACGACTATGGCTACACCTTC. This sequence encodes CAWFQTGYDYGYTF. This chain uses TRBV30 with TRBJ1-2; TRBD1 aligns across 7 bases. Trimming at V came to 5 bases and at J to 3 bases, leaving 9 bases not matched to a gene. The CDR3 totals 14 residues. Germline V gene lookup returns CDR1 GTSNPN and CDR2 SVGIG (reference sequence).

This clone was seen a handful of times. The rearrangement joins TRBV7-9 to TRBJ1-6; 7 bases agree with TRBD1. Germline V CDR1 and CDR2: SEHNR, FQNEAQ (reference sequence). V dropped 4 bases and J dropped 5; count of bases not matched to a gene: 8. The CDR3 runs to 16 residues. The CDR3 loop reads CASSSLTGFNNSPLHF. CDR3 sequence (DNA): TGTGCCAGCAGCTCCCTGACAGGGTTTAATAATTCACCCCTCCACTTT.

The chain has TRBV7-2 and TRBJ2-4, with 8 bases identical to TRBD1. Germline lookup yields CDR1 SGHTA and CDR2 FQGNSA. With 5 bases clipped from V and 2 bases from J, the junction kept 11 bases outside the gene matches. This CDR3 comprises 17 residues. CDR3 DNA sequence: TGTGCCAGCAGCCCCCCGGACAGGGTTGGGACCAAAAACATTCAGTACTTC. This gives the protein CASSPPDRVGTKNIQYF.

This clone was observed a handful of times. The chain employs TRBV5-1 and TRBJ2-1; a weak D match, TRBD1 (5 bases). In germline, CDR1 is SGHRS, CDR2 YFSETQ. CDR3 length: 14 residues. Trimming stripped 1 base from V and 6 bases from J, with 11 bases between. Written as DNA, the CDR3 is TGCGCCAGCAGCTTGAGAACAGGATCCAATGAGCAGTTCTTC. Encoded protein: CASSLRTGSNEQFF.

This chain links TRBV11-2 with TRBJ1-2; tentatively, D is TRBD1 (5 bases). The germline V gene has CDR1 SGHAT and CDR2 FQNNGV. The length of the CDR3 is 12 residues. V dropped 5 bases and J dropped 8 bases, with 12 bases sitting between them. CDR3 bases: TGTGCCAGCAGCGTAGGGGTGGAAGGCTACACCTTC. This encodes CASSVGVEGYTF. Full variable domain (missing parts from reference TRBV11-2 and TRBJ1-2): EAGVAQSPRYKIIEKRQSVAFWCNPISGHATLYWYQQILGQGPKLLIQFQNNGVVDDSQLPKDRFSAERLKGVDSTLKIQPAKLEDSAVYLCASSVGVEGYTFGSGTRLTVV.

DNA for the CDR3: TGTGCCAGCAGTGTGGACAGGTTCAATCAGCCCCAGCATTTT. Amino acids: CASSVDRFNQPQHF. The V and J genes are TRBV2 and TRBJ1-5; 7 bases are shared with TRBD1. The germline V gene has CDR1 SNHLY and CDR2 FYNNEI. The CDR3 spans 14 residues. After removal of 4 bases from V and 3 bases from J, the junction contained 3 bases not matched to a gene.

The chain employs TRBV4-3 and TRBJ2-3; tentatively, D is TRBD1 (5 bases). V was cut by 0 bases and J by 1 base, with 11 bases left in between. The CDR3 is 16 amino acids. Germline CDR1 LGHNA, CDR2 YSLEER. CDR3 region: CASSQDIRERTDTQYF. The CDR3 nucleotides are TGCGCCAGCAGCCAAGATATCAGGGAACGCACAGATACGCAGTATTTT.

V gene TRBV6-1 combines with J gene TRBJ2-3; D possibly corresponds to TRBD1 (6 bases). CDR3 length: 15 amino acids. Trimming took off 6 bases at V and 6 bases at J, with 19 bases between the two ends. CDR1 MNHNS and CDR2 SASEGT come from the germline V gene. In DNA, the CDR3 is TGTGCCAGCAGGCCCGAGGGCCAGGGGCTGGATACGCAGTATTTT. Encoded protein: CASRPEGQGLDTQYF.

This clone was found a few times. The chain has TRBV30 and TRBJ2-7, with no clear D. Germline lookup yields CDR1 GTSNPN and CDR2 SVGIG (reference sequence). The CDR3 spans 12 residues. CDR3 sequence: CATAGRSYEQYF. The CDR3 region has the DNA TGTGCAACGGCCGGACGTTCTTACGAGCAGTACTTC.

This clone turned up a few times. The same CDR3 can be traced to other DNA sequences in this sample. The rearrangement uses TRBV9 and TRBJ2-5; D gene ambiguous. CDR3 length equals 14 residues. The V gene lost 0 bases and the J gene lost 2 bases, with 8 bases spanning the gap. CDR1 is SGDLS, CDR2 YYNGEE, per germline. Here the CDR3 reads CASSVGTEQETQYF. The CDR3 DNA sequence: TGTGCCAGCAGCGTAGGAACGGAGCAAGAGACCCAGTACTTC.

This clone has more than one count but fewer than ten. The rearrangement links TRBV6-5 to TRBJ1-5; D possibly corresponds to TRBD1 (6 bases). This CDR3 comprises 13 residues. Trimming removed 6 bases from V and 6 bases from J, with 12 bases in between. Germline V CDR1 and CDR2: MNHEY, SVGAGI. CDR3 amino acids: CASSPQGGQPQHF. The CDR3 DNA reads TGTGCCAGCAGCCCACAGGGAGGTCAGCCCCAGCATTTT.